The subject of this entry is one T cell receptor beta chain. Germline loops: CDR1 MGHRA, CDR2 YSYEKL. V lost 3 bases, J lost 5 bases, and 10 bases lay in between. The CDR3 totals 14 residues. Libraries were prepared by immunoSEQ multiplex PCR; TCRdb keeps only in-frame clonotypes and omits some of them. The sample lists 150,000 to 200,000 clones, around 82% occurring once. This specimen comes from a study of cytomegalovirus exposure and HLA in healthy donors. This receptor was taken from a young man in good health and CMV-seropositive. Sample: PBMCs. The chain is built from TRBV4-1 and TRBJ2-2; maybe TRBD1 (5 bases). The CDR3 sequence: CASSHGRVTGELFF. For the CDR3, the DNA is TGCGCCAGCAGCCACGGCAGGGTTACCGGGGAGCTGTTTTTT.